The clone carrying this TCR beta chain is categorized as medium-sized (0.01 to 0.1%). The data derive from a study of sequential checkpoint blockade in melanoma. Whole-study context: Each arm's sequence ended with maintenance nivolumab. Under 95 pretreatment tumor DNA samples were TCRβ immunosequenced. More than 20 patients had tumor biopsies before treatment and at week 13.

The assay was immunoSEQ multiplex PCR, and TCRdb's table has in-frame clones only and misses some. The sample contains around 2,500 clones, roughly 21% of which appear only once. This CDR3 is 15 amino acids long. The germline CDR1 and CDR2 sequences are SGHNT and YENEEA. After removal of 7 bases from V and 9 bases from J, the junction contained 16 bases not matched to a gene. Treatment of the sample: randomized to nivolumab then ipilimumab (arm A) or the reverse (arm B). This sample comprised tumor tissue (inferred from file names), obtained from a patient given nivolumab and ipilimumab in sequence. This TCR derives from a human donor with melanoma. The chain has TRBV11-3 and TRBJ2-5, with TRBD1 matching 8 bases. This CDR3 reads CASTNPGQAYRAQYF. CDR3 DNA sequence: TGTGCCAGCACCAATCCGGGACAGGCCTATCGGGCCCAGTACTTC.